This record covers a single T cell receptor (beta chain). The antigen is not known. TCRdb's copy holds only in-frame clones and misses some; the assay was immunoSEQ multiplex PCR. The repertoire holds roughly 2 million clones, with less than 95% as singletons. This record comes from a study of shared clonotypes between healthy human individuals. Overall study findings and caveats: Roughly 5% of naive CD4 clonotypes were shared across several donors.

Naive CD8 cells lacked CD45RO and underwent positive selection for CCR7, leaving out terminally differentiated effector memory CD45RA+ cells. This CDR3 has 15 residues. Deletions cut 4 bases from V and 0 bases from J, with 10 bases between. CDR1 and CDR2 (germline): SNHLY, FYNNEI. The clonotype originates from a man aged 18 to 30 in good health. Sequencing was done on a sample of naive CD8+ T cells sorted from blood. The chain employs TRBV2 and TRBJ1-3, with D uncertain. The CDR3 nucleotides read TGTGCCAGCAGTGCCCCCACAGACTCTGGAAACACCATATATTTT. Translating it yields CASSAPTDSGNTIYF.